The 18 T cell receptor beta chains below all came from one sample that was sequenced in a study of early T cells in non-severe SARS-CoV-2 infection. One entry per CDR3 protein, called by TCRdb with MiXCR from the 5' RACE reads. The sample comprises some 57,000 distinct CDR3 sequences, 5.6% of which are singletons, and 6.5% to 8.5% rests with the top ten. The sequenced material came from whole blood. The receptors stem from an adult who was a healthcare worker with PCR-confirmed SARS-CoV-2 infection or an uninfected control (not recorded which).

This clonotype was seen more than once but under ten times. CDR3 nucleotides: TGTGCCAGCAGCCACCGGGGACTAGCGGGGGGCGGAGAGCAGTTCTTC. Amino acids: CASSHRGLAGGGEQFF. The V call is TRBV3-1, the J call TRBJ2-1; 15 bases map to TRBD2. This CDR3 comprises 16 residues. CDR1 is LGHDT, CDR2 YNNKEL, per germline (reference sequence). Germline trimming cut 3 bases from V and 10 bases from J; bases unmatched to any gene: 7.

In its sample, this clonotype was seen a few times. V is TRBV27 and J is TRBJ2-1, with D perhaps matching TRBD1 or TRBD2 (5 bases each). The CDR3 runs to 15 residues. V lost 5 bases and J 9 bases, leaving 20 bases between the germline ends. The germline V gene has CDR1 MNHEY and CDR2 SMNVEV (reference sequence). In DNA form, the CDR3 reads TGTGCCAGCAGTCGGGGTAGGGGTGTTGCTGGTGAGCAGTTCTTC. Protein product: CASSRGRGVAGEQFF.

CDR3 sequence: CASSQVDMGLVSYNEQFF. The CDR3 DNA reads TGCGCCAGCAGCCAAGTAGATATGGGTCTAGTCTCCTACAATGAGCAGTTCTTC. The chain links TRBV4-1 to TRBJ2-1; no clear D gene. The CDR3 totals 18 residues. The V end was cut by 1 base, the J end by 0 bases, with 16 bases between. CDR1 and CDR2 (germline): MGHRA, YSYEKL.

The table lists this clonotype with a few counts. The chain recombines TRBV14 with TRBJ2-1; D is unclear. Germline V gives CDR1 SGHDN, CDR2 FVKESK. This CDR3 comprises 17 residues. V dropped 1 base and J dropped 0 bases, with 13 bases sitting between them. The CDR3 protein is CASSQAIGPSSYNEQFF. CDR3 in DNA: TGTGCCAGCAGCCAAGCTATAGGACCGAGCTCCTACAATGAGCAGTTCTTC.

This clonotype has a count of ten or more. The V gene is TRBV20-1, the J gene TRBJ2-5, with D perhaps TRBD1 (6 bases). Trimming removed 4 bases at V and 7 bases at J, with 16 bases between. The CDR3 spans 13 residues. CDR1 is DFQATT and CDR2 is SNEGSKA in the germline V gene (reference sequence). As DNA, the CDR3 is TGCAGTGCTAAACCACAGGGCGCGGGGACCCAGTACTTC. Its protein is CSAKPQGAGTQYF.

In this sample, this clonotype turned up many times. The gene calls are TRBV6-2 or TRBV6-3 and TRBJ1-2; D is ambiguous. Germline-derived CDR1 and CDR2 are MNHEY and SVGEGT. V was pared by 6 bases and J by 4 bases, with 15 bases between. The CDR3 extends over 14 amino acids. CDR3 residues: CASSRRAGGYGYTF. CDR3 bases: TGTGCCAGCAGCCGTCGGGCGGGCGGCTATGGCTACACCTTC.

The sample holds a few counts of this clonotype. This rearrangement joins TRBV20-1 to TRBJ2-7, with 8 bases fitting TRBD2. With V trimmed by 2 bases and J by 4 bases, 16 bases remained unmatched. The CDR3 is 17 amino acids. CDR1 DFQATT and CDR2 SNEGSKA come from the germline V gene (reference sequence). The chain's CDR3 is CSARSRPAGAQAYEQYF. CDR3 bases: TGCAGTGCTAGAAGCAGGCCAGCGGGGGCCCAAGCATACGAGCAGTACTTC.

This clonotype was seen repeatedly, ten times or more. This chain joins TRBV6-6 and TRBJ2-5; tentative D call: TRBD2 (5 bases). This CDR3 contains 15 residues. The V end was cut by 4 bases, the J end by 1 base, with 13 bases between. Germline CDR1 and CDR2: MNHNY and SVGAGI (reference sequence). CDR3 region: CASSSQAEPQETQYF. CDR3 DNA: TGTGCCAGCAGTTCACAAGCGGAGCCCCAAGAGACCCAGTACTTC.

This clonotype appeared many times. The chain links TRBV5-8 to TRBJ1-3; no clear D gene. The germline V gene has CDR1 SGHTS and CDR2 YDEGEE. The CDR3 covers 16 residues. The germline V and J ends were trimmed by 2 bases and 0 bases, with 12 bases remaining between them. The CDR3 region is CASSFRKSVSGNTIYF. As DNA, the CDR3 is TGTGCCAGCAGCTTCAGGAAAAGCGTCTCTGGAAACACCATATATTTT.

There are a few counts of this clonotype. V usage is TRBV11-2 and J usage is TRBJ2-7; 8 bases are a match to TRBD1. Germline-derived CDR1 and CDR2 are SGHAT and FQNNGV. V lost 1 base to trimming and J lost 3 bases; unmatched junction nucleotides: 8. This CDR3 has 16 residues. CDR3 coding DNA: TGTGCCAGCAGCTTAGTGAGGACAGGGTTTTTCTACGAGCAGTACTTC. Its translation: CASSLVRTGFFYEQYF.

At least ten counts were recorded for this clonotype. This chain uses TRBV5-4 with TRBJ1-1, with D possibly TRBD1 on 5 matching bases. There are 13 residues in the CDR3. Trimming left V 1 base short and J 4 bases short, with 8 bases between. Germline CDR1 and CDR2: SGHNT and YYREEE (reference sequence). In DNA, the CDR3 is TGTGCCAGCAGCTTGTTGGGGGGCACTGAAGCTTTCTTT. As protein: CASSLLGGTEAFF.

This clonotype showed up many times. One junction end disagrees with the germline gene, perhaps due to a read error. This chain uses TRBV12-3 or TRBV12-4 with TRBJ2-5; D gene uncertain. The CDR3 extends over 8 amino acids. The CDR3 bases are TGTGCCAGAGGAATTACACACTTC. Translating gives CARGITHF.

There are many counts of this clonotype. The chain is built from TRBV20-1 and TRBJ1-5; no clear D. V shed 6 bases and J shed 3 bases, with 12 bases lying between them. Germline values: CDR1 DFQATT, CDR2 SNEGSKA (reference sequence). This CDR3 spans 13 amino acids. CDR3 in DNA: TGCAGTGCCGGCGGACTTTCCAATCAGCCCCAGCATTTT. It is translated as CSAGGLSNQPQHF.

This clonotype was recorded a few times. In DNA form, the CDR3 reads TGCAGCGTTCTTTCCGGGGGTTTTGGCAAAAACATTCAGTACTTC. Translation: CSVLSGGFGKNIQYF. The chain couples TRBV29-1 to TRBJ2-4, with D possibly matching TRBD2 (6 bases). From germline, CDR1 is SQVTM and CDR2 ANQGSEA. The CDR3 is 15 residues long. V shed 5 bases and J shed 3 bases, with 17 bases lying between them.

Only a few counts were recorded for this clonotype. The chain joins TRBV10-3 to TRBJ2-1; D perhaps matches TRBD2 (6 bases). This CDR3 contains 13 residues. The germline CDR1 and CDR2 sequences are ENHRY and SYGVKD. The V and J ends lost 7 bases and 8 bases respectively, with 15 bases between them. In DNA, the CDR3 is TGTGCCATCACCCCCTTAGGAGGGGATGAGCAGTTCTTC. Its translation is CAITPLGGDEQFF.

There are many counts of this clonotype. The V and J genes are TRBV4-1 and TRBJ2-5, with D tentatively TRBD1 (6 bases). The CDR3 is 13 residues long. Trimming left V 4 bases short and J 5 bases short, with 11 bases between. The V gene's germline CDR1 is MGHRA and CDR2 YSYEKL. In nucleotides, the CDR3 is TGCGCCAGCAGCCTGACAGGAAGCGAGACCCAGTACTTC. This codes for CASSLTGSETQYF.

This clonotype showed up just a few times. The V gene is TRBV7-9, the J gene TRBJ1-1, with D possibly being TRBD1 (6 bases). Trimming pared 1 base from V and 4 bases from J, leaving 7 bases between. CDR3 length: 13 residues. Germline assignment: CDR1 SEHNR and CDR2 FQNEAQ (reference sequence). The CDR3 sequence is CASSLGGGTEAFF. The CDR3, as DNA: TGTGCCAGCAGCTTAGGAGGGGGCACTGAAGCTTTCTTT.

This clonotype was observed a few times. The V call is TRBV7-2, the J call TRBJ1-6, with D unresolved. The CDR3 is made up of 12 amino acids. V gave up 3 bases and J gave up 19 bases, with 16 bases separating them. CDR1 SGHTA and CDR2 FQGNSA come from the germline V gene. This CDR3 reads CASSLGSRIPHF. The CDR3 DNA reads TGTGCCAGCAGCTTGGGATCCAGAATCCCTCACTTT.